Listed here are 12 T cell receptor beta chains from one sample, sequenced in a study of T-cell reconstitution after alpha-beta-depleted transplantation in children. Using unique molecular identifiers, the investigators prepared the TCRbeta library. TCRdb reprocessed the PCR reads with MiXCR, giving one entry per CDR3 protein. The sample contains approximately 190,000 distinct CDR3 sequences, approximately 8% of which appear only once. The material was PBMCs, mostly from graft donor cells, obtained 360 days after TCRalphabeta/CD19-depleted stem cell transplant. All receptors come from a male patient aged 2-10 years who had a stem cell transplant for acute myeloid leukemia, so the T cells may come from the graft donor.

The chain has TRBV29-1 and TRBJ1-1; tentative D call: TRBD1 (5 bases). The CDR3 sequence is 13 residues long. V dropped 5 bases and J dropped 1 base, with 11 bases sitting between them. Germline V lookup: CDR1 SQVTM, CDR2 ANQGSEA. CDR3 in amino acids: CSVWGGENTEAFF. DNA of the CDR3: TGCAGCGTTTGGGGGGGGGAGAACACTGAAGCTTTCTTT.

The chain carries TRBV7-2 and TRBJ2-1; 14 bases agree with TRBD2. With 4 bases clipped from V and 9 bases from J, the junction kept 14 bases outside the gene matches. The CDR3 totals 18 residues. Germline loops: CDR1 SGHTA, CDR2 FQGNSA. The CDR3 here is CASSSPPGLAGVGTEQFF. The CDR3 DNA reads TGTGCCAGCAGCTCACCGCCGGGACTAGCGGGGGTTGGCACTGAGCAGTTCTTC.

This clonotype has just a few counts. The DNA for the CDR3 is TGTGCCAGCAGTTTAGGGCTAGCGGGAACCAGCCGGGAGACCCAGTACTTC. It specifies CASSLGLAGTSRETQYF. This chain uses TRBV12-3 or TRBV12-4 with TRBJ2-5, with 9 nucleotides matching TRBD2. This CDR3 is 17 amino acids long. The trim removed 1 base at V and 5 bases at J, leaving 11 bases unmatched.

This clonotype was seen repeatedly, ten times or more. The chain combines TRBV3-1 with TRBJ2-1, with D possibly TRBD2 on 5 matching bases. The germline V and J ends were trimmed by 4 bases and 0 bases, with 13 bases remaining between them. The CDR3 is 16 amino acids. Per germline, CDR1 LGHDT and CDR2 YNNKEL (reference sequence). The CDR3: CASSPLGSGSYNEQFF. The CDR3 region has the DNA TGTGCCAGCAGCCCCCTAGGGAGCGGCTCCTACAATGAGCAGTTCTTC.

In this sample, this clonotype turned up a few times. The chain carries TRBV5-1 and TRBJ2-5, with 7 positions matching TRBD2. CDR3 length: 15 residues. The trim removed 3 bases at V and 1 base at J, leaving 6 bases unmatched. Germline loops: CDR1 SGHRS, CDR2 YFSETQ. The DNA of the CDR3 is TGCGCCAGCAGCTACGCAGGACTAGGCCAAGAGACCCAGTACTTC. Protein product: CASSYAGLGQETQYF. The full variable domain, completed using reference TRBV5-1 and TRBJ2-5, is KAGVTQTPRYLIKTRGQQVTLSCSPISGHRSVSWYQQTPGQGLQFLFEYFSETQRNKGNFPGRFSGRQFSNSRSEMNVSTLELGDSALYLCASSYAGLGQETQYFGPGTRLLVL.

This clonotype occurred many times. The V gene is TRBV7-9, the J gene TRBJ2-3, with D hard to call. Germline CDR1 is SEHNR and CDR2 is FQNEAQ (reference sequence). Trimming left V 2 bases short and J 6 bases short, with 9 bases between. This CDR3 is built from 13 residues. The CDR3 loop reads CASSLFSDDTQYF. The CDR3 DNA is TGTGCCAGCAGCTTATTCTCCGACGATACGCAGTATTTT.

This clonotype was found many times. Written as DNA, the CDR3 is TGCGCCAGCAGCTTGGCAGGGATGGGTTCACCCCTCCACTTT. Translation gives CASSLAGMGSPLHF. The J gene is TRBJ1-6, the V gene TRBV5-1; a possible D gene is TRBD1 (5 bases). Germline CDR1 and CDR2: SGHRS and YFSETQ. Trimming left V 0 bases short and J 9 bases short, with 10 bases between. The length of the CDR3 is 14 residues.

The chain carries TRBV20-1 and TRBJ2-1; D is unclear. The V end was cut by 0 bases, the J end by 4 bases, with 7 bases between. Germline CDR1 reads DFQATT; CDR2 reads SNEGSKA (reference sequence). The CDR3 spans 13 residues. Here the CDR3 DNA reads TGCAGTGCTAGAGATCCGCTTTACAATGAGCAGTTCTTC. Protein product: CSARDPLYNEQFF.

The sample holds a few counts of this clonotype. This sequence joins TRBV7-2 and TRBJ2-1; 8 positions agree with TRBD2. Germline loops: CDR1 SGHTA, CDR2 FQGNSA. Losses at the gene ends were 2 bases for V and 6 bases for J; bases not matched to a gene: 6. This CDR3 spans 15 amino acids. In DNA form, the CDR3 reads TGTGCCAGCAGCTTATGGGCGGGGGGACTCAATGAGCAGTTCTTC. Protein: CASSLWAGGLNEQFF. Full variable domain (outside the CDR3, taken from reference TRBV7-2 and TRBJ2-1): GAGVSQSPSNKVTEKGKDVELRCDPISGHTALYWYRQSLGQGLEFLIYFQGNSAPDKSGLPSDRFSAERTGGSVSTLTIQRTQQEDSAVYLCASSLWAGGLNEQFFGPGTRLTVL.

Ten or more counts support this clonotype. The genes are TRBV20-1 and TRBJ2-7; D is ambiguous. CDR1 is DFQATT, CDR2 SNEGSKA, per germline (reference sequence). The CDR3 runs to 12 residues. Trimming took 3 bases from V and 3 from J, leaving 9 bases between them. The CDR3, as DNA: TGCAGTGCTAGCGGGCCCCACTACGAGCAGTACGTC. It is translated as CSASGPHYEQYV.

This clonotype was recorded many times. The chain employs TRBV12-3 or TRBV12-4 and TRBJ2-5, with TRBD2 identical over 16 bases. The CDR3 has 17 amino acids. With V trimmed by 7 bases and J by 4 bases, 9 bases remained unmatched. The CDR3: CASTSGLAGGPSETQYF. The CDR3 bases are TGTGCCAGCACCTCGGGACTAGCGGGAGGGCCGTCAGAGACCCAGTACTTC.

The chain joins TRBV5-6 to TRBJ1-2; TRBD1 matches 8 bases. CDR1 SGHDT and CDR2 YYEEEE come from the germline V gene. The ends lost 6 bases at V and 8 bases at J; junction bases unmatched: 6. The CDR3 runs 12 residues. The CDR3 DNA follows: TGTGCCAGCACCGGACAGGGAGGAGGCTACACCTTC. This codes for CASTGQGGGYTF.